These 9 T cell receptor beta chains share one sample of origin, sequenced in a study of blood T cells in healthy people across ages. A second PCR, run for roughly 6 to 11 cycles, used a sample-barcoded 5' primer plus a J-beta primer mix. In TCRdb, the 5' RACE reads were re-called with MiXCR into one record per CDR3 protein. In the table there are more than 1.4 million distinct CDR3 sequences, around two fifths of which are singletons. Sequenced: blood. The receptors originated from a young woman in good health.

The chain uses TRBV2 and TRBJ2-1; 12 bases line up with TRBD2. Losses at the gene ends were 5 bases for V and 1 base for J; bases not matched to a gene: 3. CDR3 size: 16 residues. Per the germline V gene, CDR1 is SNHLY and CDR2 is FYNNEI. The CDR3 bases are TGTGCCAGCAGTACGACTAGCGGGGGATCCTACAATGAGCAGTTCTTC. Encoded protein: CASSTTSGGSYNEQFF. The variable domain in full, with the rest retrieved from reference TRBV2 and TRBJ2-1, is EPEVTQTPSHQVTQMGQEVILRCVPISNHLYFYWYRQILGQKVEFLVSFYNNEISEKSEIFDDQFSVERPDGSNFTLKIRSTKLEDSAMYFCASSTTSGGSYNEQFFGPGTRLTVL.

The chain is built from TRBV7-2 and TRBJ2-6; 8 bases are a match to TRBD1. With V trimmed by 5 bases and J by 3 bases, 9 bases remained unmatched. This CDR3 has 17 amino acids. The germline V gene encodes CDR1 SGHTA and CDR2 FQGNSA. In DNA form, the CDR3 reads TGTGCCAGCAGCCGGACAGGGCGCGGAATTGGGGCCAACGTCCTGACTTTC. Translating it yields CASSRTGRGIGANVLTF.

This rearrangement joins TRBV5-1 to TRBJ2-2; perhaps TRBD2 as D (5 bases). CDR1 is SGHRS and CDR2 is YFSETQ in the germline V gene. This CDR3 has 14 residues. Trimming left V 6 bases short and J 2 bases short, with 11 bases between. CDR3 bases: TGCGCCAGCAAGCGACTACCCAACACCGGGGAGCTGTTTTTT. Translating gives CASKRLPNTGELFF. The variable domain in full, completed from reference TRBV5-1 and TRBJ2-2, reads KAGVTQTPRYLIKTRGQQVTLSCSPISGHRSVSWYQQTPGQGLQFLFEYFSETQRNKGNFPGRFSGRQFSNSRSEMNVSTLELGDSALYLCASKRLPNTGELFFGEGSRLTVL.

A note on this clonotype: Relative to the germline gene, one junction end is altered; a read error may explain this. This chain uses TRBV20-1 with TRBJ2-1; weak D call: TRBD2 (6 bases). Germline CDR1 DFQATT, CDR2 SNEGSKA (reference sequence). This CDR3 contains 13 residues. CDR3: CSNTGSHHNERFF. DNA of the CDR3: TGCAGTAACACCGGGAGCCACCACAATGAGCGGTTCTTC.

This clonotype has just a few counts. This chain connects TRBV7-9 to TRBJ1-5, with D unresolved. The V and J ends lost 1 base and 3 bases respectively, with 13 bases between them. Germline-derived CDR1 and CDR2 are SEHNR and FQNEAQ (reference sequence). CDR3 size: 16 residues. The CDR3 DNA is TGTGCCAGCAGCTTAGAGGTTGGGATATACAATCAGCCCCAGCATTTT. The encoded protein is CASSLEVGIYNQPQHF. Combining the CDR3 with reference TRBV7-9 and TRBJ1-5 gives the whole variable domain DTGVSQNPRHKITKRGQNVTFRCDPISEHNRLYWYRQTLGQGPEFLTYFQNEAQLEKSRLLSDRFSAERPKGSFSTLEIQRTEQGDSAMYLCASSLEVGIYNQPQHFGDGTRLSIL.

This CDR3 reads CASSEPGEAYEQFF. CDR3 sequence (DNA): TGTGCCAGCAGTGAACCCGGGGAGGCCTACGAGCAGTTCTTC. The chain recombines TRBV25-1 with TRBJ2-1; D is perhaps TRBD2 (6 bases). Germline V gene sequence: CDR1 MGHDK, CDR2 SYGVNS. Trimming cost V 2 bases and J 10 bases, with 15 bases left between them. The CDR3 loop spans 14 amino acids.

The chain has TRBV3-1 and TRBJ2-7; 12 bases are a match to TRBD2. Germline V CDR1 and CDR2: LGHDT, YNNKEL (reference sequence). There are 16 residues in the CDR3. The J segment lost 4 bases and the V segment lost 0 bases, leaving 4 bases of the junction unmatched. The CDR3 reads CASSQDASGGVYEQYF. The CDR3 DNA follows: TGTGCCAGCAGCCAAGACGCTAGCGGGGGGGTGTACGAGCAGTACTTC.

The chain uses TRBV20-1 and TRBJ2-1; D is perhaps TRBD2 (5 bases). This CDR3 has 12 residues. V was cut by 6 bases and J by 4 bases, with 10 bases left in between. The germline CDR1 and CDR2 sequences are DFQATT and SNEGSKA (reference sequence). The CDR3 nucleotides read TGCAGTGCCGAGGGCCTGTACAATGAGCAGTTCTTC. Amino acid sequence: CSAEGLYNEQFF.

The chain joins TRBV7-2 to TRBJ2-7; 11 nucleotides align to TRBD2. The DNA end is more similar to TRBJ2-5, so the J call may be wrong. The CDR3 sequence is 19 residues long. CDR1 and CDR2 (germline): SGHTA, FQGNSA. The CDR3 nucleotides are TGTGCCAGCAGCTTACCGCCCTGGTTTGCTAGCGGGGGGCAAGAGACCCAGTACTTC. It yields the protein CASSLPPWFASGGQETQYF.